One sample yielded the 2 T cell receptor beta chains listed below, sequenced in a study of blood T cell repertoires in COVID-19. Data came from immunoSEQ multiplex PCR; TCRdb stores just in-frame clones and leaves some out. Of 77,000 or so clones detected, more than 75% appear once; the ten largest clones hold around 28%. The sample consisted of peripheral blood. The receptors come from a woman of 80 years or more with active or convalescent COVID-19.

The rearrangement uses TRBV29-1 and TRBJ2-7; 8 positions match TRBD1. The CDR3 has 11 amino acids. V trimming: 6 bases; J trimming: 6 bases; junction bases outside the gene matches: 4. Germline V gene sequence: CDR1 SQVTM, CDR2 ANQGSEA. The CDR3 loop reads CSVETGAEQYF. The CDR3, as DNA: TGCAGCGTGGAGACAGGGGCCGAGCAGTACTTC.

This chain joins TRBV6-6 and TRBJ2-5; tentative D call: TRBD1 (6 bases). The germline CDR1 and CDR2 sequences are MNHNY and SVGAGI (reference sequence). Trimming removed 2 bases at V and 5 bases at J, with 9 bases between. The CDR3 consists of 13 residues. CDR3 DNA sequence: TGTGCCAGCAGTTACCCAGGGGTCGAGACCCAGTACTTC. Its protein is CASSYPGVETQYF.